The present TCR beta chain was sequenced within a study of Graves' ophthalmopathy and Graves' hyperthyroidism. Points from the study as a whole: Blood also harbored most expanded thyroid clonotypes above 0.001 frequency.

This clonotype was counted ten times or more. Its matching antigen is unknown. Amplification from RNA transcripts yielded the TCR beta CDR3 regions. First-round RT-PCR relied on HTBI primers, and a second-round multiplex PCR came next. In TCRdb, the multiplex PCR reads were re-called with MiXCR into one record per CDR3 protein. Of about 480,000 distinct CDR3 sequences in the sample, 13% to 15% were seen once. CDR1 SGHRS and CDR2 YFSETQ come from the germline V gene. V was cut by 2 bases and J by 4 bases, with 16 bases left in between. There are 15 residues in the CDR3. The sample consisted of blood. This sequence was found in a woman aged 25 to 45 with Graves' ophthalmopathy. This sequence joins TRBV5-1 and TRBJ2-7; possibly TRBD1 or TRBD2 for D (6 bases each). CDR3 sequence reads: CASSFHSGAVYEQYF. The DNA of the CDR3 is TGCGCCAGCAGCTTCCATTCGGGGGCCGTTTACGAGCAGTACTTC. The full variable domain, rest sourced from reference TRBV5-1 and TRBJ2-7, is KAGVTQTPRYLIKTRGQQVTLSCSPISGHRSVSWYQQTPGQGLQFLFEYFSETQRNKGNFPGRFSGRQFSNSRSEMNVSTLELGDSALYLCASSFHSGAVYEQYFGPGTRLTVT.